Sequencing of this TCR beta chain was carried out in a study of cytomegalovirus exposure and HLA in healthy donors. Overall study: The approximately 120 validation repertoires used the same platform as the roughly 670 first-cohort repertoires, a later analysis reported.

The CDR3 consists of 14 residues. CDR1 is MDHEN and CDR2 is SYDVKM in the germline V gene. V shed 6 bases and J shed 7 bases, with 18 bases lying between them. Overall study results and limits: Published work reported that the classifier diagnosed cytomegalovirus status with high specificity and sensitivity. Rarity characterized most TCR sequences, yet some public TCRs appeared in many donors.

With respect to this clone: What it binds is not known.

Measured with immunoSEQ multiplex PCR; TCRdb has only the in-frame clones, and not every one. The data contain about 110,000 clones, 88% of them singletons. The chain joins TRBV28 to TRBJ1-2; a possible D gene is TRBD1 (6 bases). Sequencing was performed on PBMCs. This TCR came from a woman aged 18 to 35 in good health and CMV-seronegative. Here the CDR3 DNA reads TGTGCCAGCAGCCCCAAGGGGGGGTTTTTTGGCTACACCTTC. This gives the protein CASSPKGGFFGYTF.